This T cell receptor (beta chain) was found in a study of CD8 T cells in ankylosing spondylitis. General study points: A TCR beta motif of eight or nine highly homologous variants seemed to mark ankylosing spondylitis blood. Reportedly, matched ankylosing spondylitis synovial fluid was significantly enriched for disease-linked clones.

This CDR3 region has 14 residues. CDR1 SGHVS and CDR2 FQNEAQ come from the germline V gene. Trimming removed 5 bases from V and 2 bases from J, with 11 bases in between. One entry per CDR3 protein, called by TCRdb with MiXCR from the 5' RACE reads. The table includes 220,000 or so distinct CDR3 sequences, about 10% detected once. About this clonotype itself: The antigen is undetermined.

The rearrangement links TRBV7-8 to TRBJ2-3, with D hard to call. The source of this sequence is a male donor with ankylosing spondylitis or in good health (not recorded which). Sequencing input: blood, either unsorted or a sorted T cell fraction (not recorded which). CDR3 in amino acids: CASSMRLFTDTQYF. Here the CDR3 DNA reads TGTGCCAGCAGCATGAGGCTATTCACAGATACGCAGTATTTT.